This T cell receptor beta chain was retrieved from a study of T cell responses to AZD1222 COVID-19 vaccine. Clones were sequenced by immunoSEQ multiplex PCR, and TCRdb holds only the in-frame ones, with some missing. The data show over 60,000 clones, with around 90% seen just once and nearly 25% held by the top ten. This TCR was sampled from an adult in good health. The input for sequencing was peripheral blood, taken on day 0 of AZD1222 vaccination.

The CDR3 loop is CATSDPRAADTQYF. Written as DNA, the CDR3 is TGTGCCACCAGTGATCCCAGGGCCGCAGATACGCAGTATTTT. This sequence joins TRBV24-1 and TRBJ2-3; a possible D gene is TRBD1 (5 bases). Germline V gives CDR1 KGHDR, CDR2 SFDVKD. V was clipped by 3 bases and J by 4 bases, with 10 bases between them. This CDR3 has 14 amino acids.